This T cell receptor beta chain was captured in a study of shared clonotypes between healthy human individuals. The V and J ends lost 2 bases and 4 bases respectively, with 14 bases between them. This CDR3 spans 15 amino acids. CDR1 and CDR2 (germline): SGHRS, YFSETQ. Study outcomes and limitations: The naive CD4 repertoires of four donors were compared, and around 4.7% of clonotypes were shared. Sorted-subset sequencing was shown by rarefaction to be incomplete despite large depth.

The method was immunoSEQ multiplex PCR; TCRdb's version includes in-frame clones alone and lacks a portion of them. The table shows fewer than 1.6 million clones, with approximately 98.5% occurring only once. Concerning this clone itself: Antigen: not known.

The sequence came from a man aged 30-40 years in good health. Sequenced material: naive CD4+ T cells sorted from blood. Noted subset: CD45RA+ positively selected. This rearrangement joins TRBV5-1 to TRBJ2-3; D could derive from TRBD1 or TRBD2 (5 bases each). CDR3 nucleotides: TGCGCCAGCAGCTTAAGGGATTTGGGGGCAGATACGCAGTATTTT. Its protein is CASSLRDLGADTQYF.